Presented here are 13 T cell receptor beta chains from one specimen sequenced in a study of spatial heterogeneity in lung cancer. TCRdb analysed the 5' RACE reads with MiXCR anew, one entry per CDR3 protein. The sample has under 100,000 distinct CDR3 sequences; approximately 8.5% are singletons. Time point in this sample: sample taken at primary tumor resection. Extraction of whole RNA from tumor, nontumor lung or frozen PBMC preceded unsorted sequencing. This specimen consisted of PBMCs, obtained at surgery. The receptors stem from a male donor with early-stage non-small cell lung cancer.

This chain joins TRBV20-1 and TRBJ2-3; the D is unclear. The CDR3 extends over 13 amino acids. The germline V gene has CDR1 DFQATT and CDR2 SNEGSKA (reference sequence). Between the trimmed V and J ends, which lost 3 bases and 2 bases, there was a span of 9 bases. The CDR3 region is CSASWYPTDTQYF. Written as DNA, the CDR3 is TGCAGTGCTAGTTGGTATCCCACAGATACGCAGTATTTT.

This clonotype was recorded many times. In DNA, the CDR3 is TGTGCCAGCAGCTTAGGGGCTAGCGGGTCCTACGAGCAGTACTTC. Translating it yields CASSLGASGSYEQYF. The chain couples TRBV7-2 to TRBJ2-7; TRBD2 matches 8 bases. Trimming took 1 base from V and 1 from J; bases not matched to a gene: 3. CDR1 is SGHTA and CDR2 is FQGNSA in the germline V gene. The CDR3 is 15 residues long.

This chain connects TRBV10-1 to TRBJ2-7, with 10 bases lining up with TRBD2. The CDR3 sequence is 15 residues long. Germline CDR1 and CDR2: WNHNN and SYGVQD (reference sequence). Trimming took 7 bases from V and 5 from J; bases not matched to a gene: 11. CDR3 protein: CASNPQREGVHEQYF. As DNA, the CDR3 is TGCGCCAGCAACCCTCAGCGGGAGGGTGTCCACGAGCAGTACTTC.

V is TRBV5-8 and J is TRBJ1-5; no definite D call. The CDR3 runs to 15 residues. Germline lookup yields CDR1 SGHTS and CDR2 YDEGEE. Trimming removed 4 bases from V and 3 bases from J, with 14 bases in between. The CDR3 DNA follows: TGTGCCAGCAGCGCCGACAAGACCATCAATCAGCCCCAGCATTTT. This codes for CASSADKTINQPQHF. Full variable domain (rest looked up from reference TRBV5-8 and TRBJ1-5): EAGVTQSPTHLIKTRGQQATLRCSPISGHTSVYWYQQALGLGLQFLLWYDEGEERNRGNFPPRFSGRQFPNYSSELNVNALELEDSALYLCASSADKTINQPQHFGDGTRLSIL.

Many counts were recorded for this clonotype. The gene calls are TRBV19 and TRBJ1-1; D might be TRBD1 (6 bases). This CDR3 spans 14 amino acids. V was cut by 5 bases and J by 7 bases, with 17 bases left in between. The germline CDR1 and CDR2 sequences are LNHDA and SQIVND (reference sequence). The CDR3 spells CASSPRTAWGEAFF. CDR3 in DNA: TGTGCCAGTAGTCCCCGGACAGCCTGGGGTGAAGCTTTCTTT.

This clonotype was found many times. CDR3 region: CASRTTGTGGRSYTF. The DNA for the CDR3 is TGTGCCAGTAGGACCACCGGGACAGGGGGCCGAAGCTACACCTTC. The V and J genes are TRBV19 and TRBJ1-2, with 12 bases identical to TRBD1. V trimming: 6 bases; J trimming: 9 bases; junction bases outside the gene matches: 11. Germline CDR1 reads LNHDA; CDR2 reads SQIVND (reference sequence). The CDR3 extends over 15 amino acids.

CDR3: CASRNGGHPLYEQYF. CDR3 DNA: TGTGCCAGCAGAAATGGGGGCCATCCCCTCTACGAGCAGTACTTC. This chain links TRBV28 with TRBJ2-7; TRBD1 might be the D (6 bases). Germline values: CDR1 MDHEN, CDR2 SYDVKM. V lost 6 bases and J 3 bases, leaving 18 bases between the germline ends. The CDR3 runs to 15 residues.

This clonotype came up many times. The CDR3 protein is CASNTPPNYEQYF. For the CDR3, the DNA is TGTGCCAGCAATACCCCGCCCAACTACGAGCAGTACTTC. The chain has TRBV6-6 and TRBJ2-7; D unresolved. Germline values: CDR1 MNHNY, CDR2 SVGAGI (reference sequence). V was shortened by 7 bases and J by 3 bases, with 13 bases between the two germline ends. CDR3 size: 13 residues.

This chain connects TRBV9 to TRBJ1-2; possibly TRBD1 for D (5 bases). The CDR3 length is 15 residues. Germline CDR1 SGDLS, CDR2 YYNGEE. The V gene lost 2 bases and the J gene lost 6 bases, with 17 bases spanning the gap. The CDR3 bases are TGTGCCAGCAGCGTGACACTAGATAGACAGCATGGCTACACCTTC. Translating gives CASSVTLDRQHGYTF.

This clonotype has a count of ten or more. The CDR3 bases are TGTGCCACCAGTGATTCCACAGAGGACCAAGAGACCCAGTACTTC. This translates into CATSDSTEDQETQYF. The rearrangement uses TRBV24-1 and TRBJ2-5; no clear D gene. V was trimmed by 2 bases and J by 0 bases, leaving 9 bases between them. CDR3 length: 15 residues. Germline CDR1 reads KGHDR; CDR2 reads SFDVKD.

For the CDR3, the DNA is TGCAGTGCTAGAGATCGTAGGCAGGGAAGCTCCTACGAGCAGTACTTC. It codes for CSARDRRQGSSYEQYF. The V gene is TRBV20-1, the J gene TRBJ2-7, with D perhaps matching TRBD1 (5 bases). The CDR3 extends over 16 amino acids. Germline V gene lookup returns CDR1 DFQATT and CDR2 SNEGSKA (reference sequence). V lost 0 bases, J lost 0 bases, and 15 bases lay in between.

Points on this clonotype: The junction shows a germline mismatch at one end, possibly a read error. The rearrangement uses TRBV5-1 and TRBJ1-1; D gene ambiguous. The CDR3 is 14 amino acids. Looked up from germline, CDR1 is SGHRS and CDR2 is YFSETQ. The CDR3 coding sequence is TGCGCCTGCAGCTTGATGGGCAGGTGGTCTGAAGCTTTCTTT. Translating it yields CACSLMGRWSEAFF.

In this sample, this clonotype turned up many times. CDR3 in DNA: TGTGCCAGCAGTCCCCAAGCGATTGGAAACGAGCAGTACTTC. Its translation is CASSPQAIGNEQYF. The chain carries TRBV12-3 or TRBV12-4 and TRBJ2-7; D is uncertain. Deletions cut 5 bases from V and 5 bases from J, with 16 bases between. This CDR3 has 14 amino acids.